Below, 7 T cell receptor beta chains from the same sample are listed, as sequenced in a study of blood T cell repertoires in COVID-19. Assay: immunoSEQ multiplex PCR; the TCRdb copy retains only in-frame clones and omits some. The sample lists 30,000 to 40,000 clones, roughly 90% occurring once. The material sequenced was peripheral blood. These receptors all come from a human donor with active COVID-19. The donor label of this sample is uncertain.

V usage is TRBV7-6 and J usage is TRBJ2-7; D may be TRBD2 (6 bases). The V gene's germline CDR1 is SGHVS and CDR2 FNYEAQ. This CDR3 region has 15 residues. V lost 1 base to trimming and J lost 7 bases, with 17 bases between them. This CDR3 is CASSLGGASAGEQYF. DNA for the CDR3: TGTGCCAGCAGCTTAGGCGGGGCGTCTGCGGGTGAGCAGTACTTC.

V usage is TRBV4-3 and J usage is TRBJ1-5; weak D call: TRBD1 (6 bases). CDR1 LGHNA and CDR2 YSLEER come from the germline V gene. The CDR3 has 18 amino acids. Trimming cost V 0 bases and J 2 bases, with 17 bases left between them. CDR3 amino acids: CASSQDRTAGEGNQPQHF. The CDR3 coding sequence is TGCGCCAGCAGCCAAGATCGTACGGCAGGGGAAGGCAATCAGCCCCAGCATTTT.

This chain connects TRBV7-2 to TRBJ2-5; TRBD2 matches at 15 bases. The J segment lost 2 bases and the V segment lost 1 base, leaving 5 bases of the junction unmatched. Germline V lookup: CDR1 SGHTA, CDR2 FQGNSA. The CDR3 spans 18 residues. The CDR3 DNA reads as TGTGCCAGCAGCTTAGGGGGACTAGCGGGGGGCCTACAAGAGACCCAGTACTTC. Residues: CASSLGGLAGGLQETQYF.

The DNA of the CDR3 is TGTGCCAGCAGTTTACCCGGGACAGCAACTAATGAAAAACTGTTTTTT. It codes for CASSLPGTATNEKLFF. The chain is built from TRBV28 and TRBJ1-4; 7 bases agree with TRBD1. This CDR3 spans 16 amino acids. After removal of 2 bases from V and 0 bases from J, the junction contained 3 bases not matched to a gene. Germline assignment: CDR1 MDHEN and CDR2 SYDVKM.

The chain employs TRBV11-2 and TRBJ2-4, with D unclear. Germline V gene sequence: CDR1 SGHAT, CDR2 FQNNGV. The CDR3 loop spans 14 amino acids. V was shortened by 0 bases and J by 6 bases, with 9 bases between the two germline ends. As DNA, the CDR3 is TGTGCCAGCAGCTTAGACGTCTCCCGAAACATTCAGTACTTC. Protein: CASSLDVSRNIQYF. Supplemented by reference TRBV11-2 and TRBJ2-4, the full variable domain reads EAGVAQSPRYKIIEKRQSVAFWCNPISGHATLYWYQQILGQGPKLLIQFQNNGVVDDSQLPKDRFSAERLKGVDSTLKIQPAKLEDSAVYLCASSLDVSRNIQYFGAGTRLSVL.

The J gene is TRBJ1-3, the V gene TRBV7-8; TRBD1 might be the D (6 bases). V lost 6 bases and J 1 base, leaving 10 bases between the germline ends. CDR1 is SGHVS and CDR2 is FQNEAQ in the germline V gene. This CDR3 has 14 amino acids. The CDR3 loop reads CASRQQGSGNTIYF. The CDR3 nucleotides read TGTGCCAGCAGACAGCAGGGGTCTGGAAACACCATATATTTT.

The genes are TRBV9 and TRBJ1-2; the D is unclear. The CDR3 length is 15 residues. With 0 bases removed from V and 4 bases from J, the gap between germline ends came to 13 bases. The germline V gene encodes CDR1 SGDLS and CDR2 YYNGEE. The CDR3 sequence is CASSVGEAGSYGYTF. CDR3 bases: TGTGCCAGCAGCGTAGGTGAAGCGGGGAGCTATGGCTACACCTTC.